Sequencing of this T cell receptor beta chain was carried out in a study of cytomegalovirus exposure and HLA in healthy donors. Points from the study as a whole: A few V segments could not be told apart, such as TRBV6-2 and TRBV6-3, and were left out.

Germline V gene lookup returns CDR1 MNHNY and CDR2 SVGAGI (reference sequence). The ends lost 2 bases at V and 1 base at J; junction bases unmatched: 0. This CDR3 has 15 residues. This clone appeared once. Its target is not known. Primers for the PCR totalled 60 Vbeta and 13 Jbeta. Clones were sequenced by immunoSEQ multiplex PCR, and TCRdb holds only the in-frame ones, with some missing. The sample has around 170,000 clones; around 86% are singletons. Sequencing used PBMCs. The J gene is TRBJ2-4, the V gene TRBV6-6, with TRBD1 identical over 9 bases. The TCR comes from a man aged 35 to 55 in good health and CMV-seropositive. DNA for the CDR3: TGTGCCAGCAGTTACGGACAGGGGGCCAAAAACATTCAGTACTTC. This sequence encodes CASSYGQGAKNIQYF.